This T cell receptor (beta chain) stems from a study of cytomegalovirus exposure and HLA in healthy donors. In the study overall: Researchers found that around 80% of almost 400 genotyped donors fell within the Caucasian-associated ancestry cluster.

PCR amplification relied on 60 Vbeta primers (plus 13 Jbeta primers). Profiling relied on immunoSEQ multiplex PCR, and the TCRdb table lists in-frame clones only, not all of them. The table includes under 200,000 clones, 80% detected once. General study findings and limits: With DRB1 most and HLA-C fewest, TCR association rates differed between HLA loci in a later analysis.

About this clone itself: What it binds is not known.

CDR1 and CDR2 from the germline V gene are SGHVS and FQNEAQ. CDR3 length: 14 residues. The trim removed 7 bases at V and 1 base at J, leaving 5 bases unmatched. This clonotype was obtained from a man in his forties in good health and CMV-seronegative. This chain connects TRBV7-8 to TRBJ1-1; 8 bases match TRBD1. The sequencing input was PBMCs. In DNA form, the CDR3 reads TGTGCCAGCAAAGACAGGGGCGGGAACACTGAAGCTTTCTTT. As protein: CASKDRGGNTEAFF.